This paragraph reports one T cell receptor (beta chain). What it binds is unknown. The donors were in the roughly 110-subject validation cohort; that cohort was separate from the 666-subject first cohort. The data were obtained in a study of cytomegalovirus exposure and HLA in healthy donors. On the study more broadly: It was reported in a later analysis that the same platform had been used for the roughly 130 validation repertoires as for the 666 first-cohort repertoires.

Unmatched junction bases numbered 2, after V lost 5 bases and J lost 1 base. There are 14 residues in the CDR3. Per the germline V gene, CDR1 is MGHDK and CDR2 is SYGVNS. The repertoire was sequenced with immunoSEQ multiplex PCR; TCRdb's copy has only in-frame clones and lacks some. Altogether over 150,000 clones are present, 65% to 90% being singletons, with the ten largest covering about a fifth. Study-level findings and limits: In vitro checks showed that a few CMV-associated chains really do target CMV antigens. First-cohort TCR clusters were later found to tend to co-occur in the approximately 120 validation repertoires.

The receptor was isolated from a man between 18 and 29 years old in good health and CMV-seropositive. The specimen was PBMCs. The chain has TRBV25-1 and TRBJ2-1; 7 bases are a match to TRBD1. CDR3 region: CASSRGQSYNEQFF. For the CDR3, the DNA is TGTGCCAGCAGTAGGGGACAGTCCTACAATGAGCAGTTCTTC.